This TCR beta chain was sequenced in a study of Tregs in tolerant kidney transplant recipients. Worth noting for this clone: The antigen is undetermined.

The CDR3 runs 15 residues. V was shortened by 2 bases and J by 0 bases, with 11 bases between the two germline ends. CDR1 and CDR2 (germline): SEHNR, FQNEAQ (reference sequence). Measured with immunoSEQ multiplex PCR; TCRdb has only the in-frame clones, and not every one. The repertoire holds 30,000 or so clones, with 70% to 85% as singletons. The chain uses TRBV7-9 and TRBJ2-7; D is possibly TRBD1 (5 bases). The sample consisted of Tregs from blood cultured with allogeneic cells. The receptor was isolated from a human donor in good health. CDR3 in DNA: TGTGCCAGCAGCTTAAATGCAGGGATCTCCTACGAGCAGTACTTC. Protein product: CASSLNAGISYEQYF.